The entry below gives a single T cell receptor (beta chain) sequence along with its context. One junction end does not reproduce the germline sequence, and a read error may be involved. The library came from three nested PCR rounds adapted from ARM-PCR protocols. TCRdb re-called the multiplex PCR reads through MiXCR, storing one row per CDR3 protein. The sample holds roughly 67,000 distinct CDR3 sequences, under 80% seen once. This entry comes from a study of tumor and adjacent non-tumor tissue in lung cancer. Overall study context: Aged about 31 to 80 years, patients included fewer than 11 men and 5 women with stage I to III disease.

RNA was extracted from bulk tissue without any cell sorting. More than 3 cm separated this lung sample from the edge of the tumor. Sequenced: distant non-tumor lung tissue. This sequence originates from a man in his 60s with non-small cell lung cancer.

In nucleotides, the CDR3 is TGTACCAGCAGTTCCAGGGGTATCACTGAAGTTTTCTTT. Protein: CTSSSRGITEVFF. J is TRBJ1-1 and V is TRBV12-3 or TRBV12-4; perhaps TRBD1 as D (6 bases). The CDR3 runs to 13 residues.